The clone carrying this T cell receptor beta chain was observed once. The data originate from a study of blood T cell repertoires in COVID-19. Study background: Nucleic acid was either cDNA or gDNA, and it came from T cells, B-cell-depleted T cells, or PBMCs.

With V trimmed by 7 bases and J by 3 bases, 0 bases remained unmatched. The CDR3 covers 12 residues. CDR1 is SQVTM and CDR2 is ANQGSEA in the germline V gene. How the authors handled the data: Amplified reference gene primers provided the basis for estimating nucleated cell counts. Data came from immunoSEQ multiplex PCR; TCRdb stores just in-frame clones and leaves some out. That table furnishes V, J and clone size, whereas the DNA furnished D and trimming. The data contain some 180,000 clones, roughly 91% of them singletons. Patients of the Seattle cohort, enrolled during active infection, were followed longitudinally.

Sequenced sample: peripheral blood. The clonotype originates from a man between 18 and 29 years old with COVID-19, enrolled during active disease. V and J are TRBV29-1 and TRBJ2-7; 13 bases map to TRBD2. CDR3 DNA sequence: TGCAGCGGACTAGCGGGAGGCTACGAGCAGTACTTC. It codes for CSGLAGGYEQYF.